This record looks at one T cell receptor beta chain sequence and its context. Its target is not known. RNA transcripts served as the template for amplifying TCR beta CDR3 regions. Initially, a first-round RT-PCR of the TCR CDR3 employed the HTBI primer set. TCRdb recomputed calls from the multiplex PCR reads with MiXCR, one row per CDR3 protein. The table lists about 660,000 distinct CDR3 sequences, less than 45% of them singletons. The data belong to a study of T cells in Graves' hyperthyroidism and ophthalmopathy. Points from the study as a whole: Ophthalmopathy cases were set apart from stable hyperthyroidism by a 13 V-J model. A median roughly six months before onset, the model predicted ophthalmopathy.

Input material: peripheral blood or thyroid tissue (not recorded which). This TCR was recovered from an adult man with Graves' disease, either hyperthyroidism or ophthalmopathy (not recorded which).

DNA of the CDR3: TGTGCCAGCAGCTTGACCCGGGGGCCGGGGGGCTCTGGAAACACCATATATTTT. It codes for CASSLTRGPGGSGNTIYF. The rearrangement joins TRBV7-2 to TRBJ1-3, with TRBD1 as a possible D gene (6 bases). V was cut by 3 bases and J by 0 bases, with 18 bases left in between. The CDR3 length is 18 residues. The germline gives CDR1 SGHTA, CDR2 FQGNSA.